This is a list of T cell receptor beta chains from one sample in a study of blood T cells in healthy people across ages. TCRdb processed the 5' RACE reads anew with MiXCR; each CDR3 protein has one entry. The sample has approximately 820,000 distinct CDR3 sequences; around 42% are singletons. The material sequenced was blood. These receptors were taken from a man in his 60s in good health. Each CDR3 is given without its conserved first and last residue. Size is omitted from some rows. Given values are once, few, many or a class for expanded clones.

>few|TRBJ2-1|TRBV7-2
ASSPWTSGVAYNEQF
>.|TRBJ1-1|TRBV4-1
AGSKPPGNTEAF
>.|TRBJ1-6|TRBV12-3/TRBV12-4
ASSATGYNSPLH
>.|TRBJ2-2|TRBV9
ASSFSGALNTGELF
>many|TRBJ1-2|TRBV7-8
ASSFDRTGSGYT
>.|TRBJ2-3|TRBV6-6
ASSYSRGESTEY
>.|TRBJ2-5|TRBV3-1
ASSQSRRGIYNEQY
>.|TRBJ2-1|TRBV20-1
SARDAGLAGSGEQF
>.|TRBJ1-4|TRBV7-2
ASSLGDRALISEKLF
>.|TRBJ2-1|TRBV4-1
ASSPQKESSYNEQF
>.|TRBJ1-2|TRBV7-9
ASSQGQGHVINYGYT
>many|TRBJ2-5|TRBV10-3
AISETGQGEETQY
>.|TRBJ2-3|TRBV6-2/TRBV6-3
ASSPQGLAEKTQY
>.|TRBJ2-1|TRBV12-3/TRBV12-4
ASSASGASYNEQF
>.|TRBJ1-1|TRBV7-9
ASSLASSHPADTEAF
>many|TRBJ2-5|TRBV9
ASSVDVYGETQY
>.|TRBJ2-7|TRBV3-1
ASSPNPGTSGGRTYEQY
>.|TRBJ1-2|TRBV20-1
SASHRYLRNGYT
>.|TRBJ2-5|TRBV9
ASSPPRGGGARETQY
>few|TRBJ1-6|TRBV27
ASSLQGPLH
>.|TRBJ2-7|TRBV20-1
SARSVRRANEQY
>.|TRBJ1-2|TRBV5-1
ASSLGQGRDYGYT
>.|TRBJ1-2|TRBV20-1
SARIGGYGYT
>.|TRBJ2-7|TRBV5-5
ASSMLVGAGAYEQY
>.|TRBJ2-7|TRBV7-2
ASSHDRLNIEQY
>.|TRBJ2-1|TRBV6-6
ASRFRLAGAHNEQF
>few|TRBJ2-5|TRBV3-1
ASSQGTSPETQY
>.|TRBJ1-5|TRBV16
ASSPSSGQPQH
>few|TRBJ2-7|TRBV20-1
SALTSFSSYEQY
>few|TRBJ2-5|TRBV2
ASSAGTKQETQY
>.|TRBJ2-3|TRBV11-3
ASGAAGRLTDTQY
>few|.|TRBV6-5
ASSDGTSNSYEQY
>.|TRBJ2-5|TRBV6-2/TRBV6-3
ASSYSSSGSETQY
>.|TRBJ2-5|TRBV6-2/TRBV6-3
ASSSTSRETQY
>.|TRBJ1-4|TRBV5-1
ASSSGTGDYEKLF
>.|TRBJ2-3|TRBV7-2
ASSLAGGGGTDTQY
>.|TRBJ2-6|TRBV6-2/TRBV6-3
ASSYRDTASVLT
>.|TRBJ1-1|TRBV5-5
ASRARTGPEAF
>few|TRBJ2-5|TRBV27
ASSLSRRGTVPGTQY
>many|TRBJ1-2|TRBV29-1
SVDADRVYGYT
>.|TRBJ1-2|TRBV12-3/TRBV12-4
ASSKTGTHGGGYT
>.|TRBJ1-2|TRBV28
ASSRSGYGYT
>.|TRBJ2-6|TRBV2
ASSGGSGGSKSGWANVLT
>few|TRBJ2-7|TRBV3-1
ASSQDGVAGAPSSYEQY
>.|TRBJ1-4|TRBV25-1
ASKADNQEKLF
>.|TRBJ2-3|TRBV7-8
ASSRNKNRGTSTDTQY
>many|TRBJ2-4|TRBV3-1
ASSPGTRKNIQY
>.|TRBJ2-7|TRBV7-9
ASSVGQTHEQY
>.|TRBJ2-5|TRBV5-6
ASSPMRGAPQY
>once|TRBJ2-7|TRBV28
ASSSPVHTYEQY
>many|TRBJ1-2|TRBV7-9
ASSFGGDYGYT
>.|TRBJ2-6|TRBV10-3
AISGQHSGANVLT